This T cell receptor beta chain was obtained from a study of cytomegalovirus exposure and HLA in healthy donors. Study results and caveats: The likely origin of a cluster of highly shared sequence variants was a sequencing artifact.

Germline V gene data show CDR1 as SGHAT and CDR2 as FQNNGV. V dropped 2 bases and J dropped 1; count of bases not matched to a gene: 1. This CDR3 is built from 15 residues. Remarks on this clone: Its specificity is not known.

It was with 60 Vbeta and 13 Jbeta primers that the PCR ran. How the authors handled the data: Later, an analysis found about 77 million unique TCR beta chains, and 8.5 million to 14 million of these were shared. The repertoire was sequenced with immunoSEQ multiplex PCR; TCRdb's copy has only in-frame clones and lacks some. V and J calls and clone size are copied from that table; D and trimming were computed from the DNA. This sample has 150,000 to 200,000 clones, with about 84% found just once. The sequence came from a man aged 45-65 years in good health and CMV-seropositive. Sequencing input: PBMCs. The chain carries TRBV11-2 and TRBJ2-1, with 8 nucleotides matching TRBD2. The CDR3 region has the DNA TGTGCCAGCAGCTTACAGCGGGAGTCCTACAATGAGCAGTTCTTC. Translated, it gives CASSLQRESYNEQFF.